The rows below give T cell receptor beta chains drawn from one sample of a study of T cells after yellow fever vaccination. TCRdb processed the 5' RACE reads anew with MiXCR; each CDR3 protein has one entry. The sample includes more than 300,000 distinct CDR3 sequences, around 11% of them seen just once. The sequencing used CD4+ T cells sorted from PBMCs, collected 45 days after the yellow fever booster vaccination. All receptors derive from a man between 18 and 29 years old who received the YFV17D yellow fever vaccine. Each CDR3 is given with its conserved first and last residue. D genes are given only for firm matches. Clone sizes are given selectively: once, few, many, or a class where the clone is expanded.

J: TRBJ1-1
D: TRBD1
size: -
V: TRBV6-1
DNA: TGTGCCAGCTTGAGATCGACAGGGGGCACTGAAGCTTTCTTT
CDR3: CASLRSTGGTEAFF

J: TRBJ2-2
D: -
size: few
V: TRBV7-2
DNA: TGTGCCAGCAGCTTATTTTCGCAGGGAAACACCGGGGAGCTGTTTTTT
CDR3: CASSLFSQGNTGELFF

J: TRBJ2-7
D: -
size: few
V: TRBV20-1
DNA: TGCAGTGCTACAACCTCGGACGAGCAGTACTTC
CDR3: CSATTSDEQYF

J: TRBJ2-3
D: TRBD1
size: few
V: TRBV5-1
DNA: TGCGCCAGCAGCTTGGTGGGACAGGGGGCGGCAGATACGCAGTATTTT
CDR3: CASSLVGQGAADTQYF

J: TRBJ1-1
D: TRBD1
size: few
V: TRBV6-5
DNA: TGTGCCAGCAGCACCCGACAGGGGAACACTGAAGCTTTCTTT
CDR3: CASSTRQGNTEAFF

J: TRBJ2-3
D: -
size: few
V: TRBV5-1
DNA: TGCGCCAGCAGCTTGATGGGCAACACAGATACGCAGTATTTT
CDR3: CASSLMGNTDTQYF

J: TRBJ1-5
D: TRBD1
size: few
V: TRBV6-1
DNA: TGTGCCAGCAGTGCTAAGGGGACAGGGTGGGGACAGCCCCAGCATTTT
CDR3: CASSAKGTGWGQPQHF

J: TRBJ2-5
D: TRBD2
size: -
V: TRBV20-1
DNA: TGCAGTGCTCCGACTAGCGAACAAGAGACCCAGTACTTC
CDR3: CSAPTSEQETQYF

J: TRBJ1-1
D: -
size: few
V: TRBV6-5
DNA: TGTGCCAGCACGGCCGCCGGGGGGGGTAAAACTGAAGCTTTCTTT
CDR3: CASTAAGGGKTEAFF

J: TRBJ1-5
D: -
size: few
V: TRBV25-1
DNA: TGTGCCAGCAGTGAATTTGGGGGGCCCCATCAGCCCCAGCATTTT
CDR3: CASSEFGGPHQPQHF

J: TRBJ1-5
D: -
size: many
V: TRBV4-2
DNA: TGTGCCAGCAGCCGGACGGCCGGCAATCAGCCCCAGCATTTT
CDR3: CASSRTAGNQPQHF

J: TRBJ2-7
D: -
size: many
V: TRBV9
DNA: TGTGCCAGCAGCGTATCCCCCAGGGCCACCGAGCAGTACTTC
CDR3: CASSVSPRATEQYF

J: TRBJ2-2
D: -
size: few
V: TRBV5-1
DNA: TGCGCCAGCAGCTTGGTCTTGGCGGGGAACACCGGGGAGCTGTTTTTT
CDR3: CASSLVLAGNTGELFF

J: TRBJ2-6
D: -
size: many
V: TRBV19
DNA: TGTGCCAGTAGTACCCCCCCGGGGCGCTCTGGGGCCAACGTCCTGACTTTC
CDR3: CASSTPPGRSGANVLTF

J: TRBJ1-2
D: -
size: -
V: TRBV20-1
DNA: TGCAGTGCTATGGCTCCACGGGGCTACACCTTC
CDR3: CSAMAPRGYTF

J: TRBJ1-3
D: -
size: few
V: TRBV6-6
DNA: TGTGCCAGCAGTTCCCTTATTGGACAGCCGCACGTCTCTGGAAACACCATATATTTT
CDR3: CASSSLIGQPHVSGNTIYF

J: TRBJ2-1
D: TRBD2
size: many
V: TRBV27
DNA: TGCGCCAGCAGCTTGGGGCGGGGGGGATACAATGAGCAGTTCTTC
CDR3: CASSLGRGGYNEQFF

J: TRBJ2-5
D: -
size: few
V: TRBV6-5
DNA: TGTGCCAGCAGCCTCGGACTGGAACAAGAGACCCAGTACTTC
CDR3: CASSLGLEQETQYF

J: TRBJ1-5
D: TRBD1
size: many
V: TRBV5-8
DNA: TGTGCCAGCAATCGGGACAGGGGGCGTTCGAAGCCCCAGCATTTT
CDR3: CASNRDRGRSKPQHF

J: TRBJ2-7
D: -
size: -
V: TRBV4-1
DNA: TGCGCCAGCAGCCAAGACGACGGGCTCAGGGACAAGTCCTACGAGCAGTACTTC
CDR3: CASSQDDGLRDKSYEQYF

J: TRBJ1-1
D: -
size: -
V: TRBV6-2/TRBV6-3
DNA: TGTGCCAGCAGTTACTCCTGGGGGACTGAAGCTTTCTTT
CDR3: CASSYSWGTEAFF

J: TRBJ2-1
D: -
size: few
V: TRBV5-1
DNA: TGCGCCAGCTGCCTAATGGACAATGAGCAGTTCTTC
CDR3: CASCLMDNEQFF

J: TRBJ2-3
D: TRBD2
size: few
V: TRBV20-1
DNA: TGCAGTGCTAGCCGGGACTACAGCACAGATACGCAGTATTTT
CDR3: CSASRDYSTDTQYF

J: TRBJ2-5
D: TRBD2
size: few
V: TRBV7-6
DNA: TGTGCCAGCAGCTTACGGGCGGTGTCAGCGGGGGCGGGGCAAGAGACCCAGTACTTC
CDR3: CASSLRAVSAGAGQETQYF

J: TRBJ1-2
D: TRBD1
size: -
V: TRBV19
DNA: TGTGCCAGTAGTATCCGACAGGGCCTGGGCTATGGCTACACCTTC
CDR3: CASSIRQGLGYGYTF

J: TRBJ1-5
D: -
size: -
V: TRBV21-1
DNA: TGTGCCAGCAGCAGGGTGACGGACAGGGAGGATCAGCCCCAGCATTTT
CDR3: CASSRVTDREDQPQHF

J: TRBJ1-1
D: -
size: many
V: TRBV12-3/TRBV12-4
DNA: TGTGCCAGCAGTTTGGCGGCCGGGGCTTTCTTT
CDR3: CASSLAAGAFF

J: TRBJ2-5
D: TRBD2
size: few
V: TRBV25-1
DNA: TGTGCCAGCAGTGAGGTTGGCGGGGGGCCGCGAGAGACCCAGTACTTC
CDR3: CASSEVGGGPRETQYF

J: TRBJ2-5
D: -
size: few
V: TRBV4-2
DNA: TGTGCCAGCAGCCAGCAGCCGGGGGAGACCCATTACTTC
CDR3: CASSQQPGETHYF

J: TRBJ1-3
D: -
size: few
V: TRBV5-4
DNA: TGTGCCAGCAGCTCCGAGGGCAGGGCTGGAAACACCATATATTTT
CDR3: CASSSEGRAGNTIYF

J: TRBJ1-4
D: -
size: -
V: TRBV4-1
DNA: TGCGCCAGCAGCCAAGTTTTTAGTAGTGAAAAACTGTTTTTT
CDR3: CASSQVFSSEKLFF

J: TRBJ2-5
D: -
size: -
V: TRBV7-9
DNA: TGTGCCAGCAGCTTCCCCCCCGTGAAGACCCAGTACTTC
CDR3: CASSFPPVKTQYF

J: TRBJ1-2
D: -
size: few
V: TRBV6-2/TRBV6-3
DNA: TGTGCCAGCAGTCCGTCCGCCTATGGCTACACCTTC
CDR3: CASSPSAYGYTF

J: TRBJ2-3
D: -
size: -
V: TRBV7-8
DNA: TGTGCCAGCAGCTTATCCCCGGGGCCGGTGGATACGCAGTATTTT
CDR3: CASSLSPGPVDTQYF

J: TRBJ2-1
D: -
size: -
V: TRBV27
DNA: TGTGCCAGCAGTTTAATGGGGGCGAGGTATGAGCAGTTCTTC
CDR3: CASSLMGARYEQFF

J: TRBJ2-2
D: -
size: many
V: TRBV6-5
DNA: TGTGCCAGCGGCCCGCTCGGGGTTCGGACCGGGGAGCTGTTTTTT
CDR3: CASGPLGVRTGELFF

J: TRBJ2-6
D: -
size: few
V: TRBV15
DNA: TGTGCCACCAGCAGAGCGTCATCGGGGGCCAACGTCCTGACTTTC
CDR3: CATSRASSGANVLTF

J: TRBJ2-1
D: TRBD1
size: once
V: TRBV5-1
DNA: TGCGCCAGCATCTTGGAGACAGGGGGACCCTACAATGAGCAGTTCTTC
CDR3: CASILETGGPYNEQFF

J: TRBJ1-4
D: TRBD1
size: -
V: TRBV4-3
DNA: TGCGCCAGCAGCTACAGACAGGGGGAGGAACTGTTTTTT
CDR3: CASSYRQGEELFF

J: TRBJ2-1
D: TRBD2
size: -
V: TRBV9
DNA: TGTGCCAGCAGCGCAAGTAGCGGGGGGAGGGTTGAGCAGTTCTTC
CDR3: CASSASSGGRVEQFF

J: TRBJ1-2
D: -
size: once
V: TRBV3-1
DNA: TGTGCCAGCAGCCAAGAGGGGGGATGGAGGGGCTACACCTTC
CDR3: CASSQEGGWRGYTF

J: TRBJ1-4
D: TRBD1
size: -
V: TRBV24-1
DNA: TGTGCCACCAGTGGAGGGGGCGAGGAAAAACTGTTTTTT
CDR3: CATSGGGEEKLFF

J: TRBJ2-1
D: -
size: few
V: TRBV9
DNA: TGTGCCAGCAGTCAAACCGGGGGCCTCTCCTACAATGAGCAGTTCTTC
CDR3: CASSQTGGLSYNEQFF

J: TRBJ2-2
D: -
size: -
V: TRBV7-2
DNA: TGTGCCAGCAGCTTACGGGCGGGGACAGCTCGGGTCACCGGGGAGCTGTTTTTT
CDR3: CASSLRAGTARVTGELFF

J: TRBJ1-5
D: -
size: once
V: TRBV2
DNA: TGTGCCAGCAGTGAAGTTTCGGGGGGGAATCAGCCCCAGCATTTT
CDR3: CASSEVSGGNQPQHF

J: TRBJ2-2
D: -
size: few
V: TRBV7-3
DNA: TGTGCCAGCAGCTTAACAGACACCGGGGAGCTGTTTTTT
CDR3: CASSLTDTGELFF

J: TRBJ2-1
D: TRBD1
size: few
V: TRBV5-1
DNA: TGCGCCAGCAGCTTCCGGGACAGGGGTGAGCAGTTCTTC
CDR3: CASSFRDRGEQFF

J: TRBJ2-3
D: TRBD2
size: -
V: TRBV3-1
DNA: TGTGCCAGCAGCCAACTTGCGGGGGGGCGGCTAACAGATACGCAGTATTTT
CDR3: CASSQLAGGRLTDTQYF

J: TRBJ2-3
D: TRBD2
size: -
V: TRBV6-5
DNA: TGTGCCAGCACCCGACTAGCGGGGAGCACAGATACGCAGTATTTT
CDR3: CASTRLAGSTDTQYF

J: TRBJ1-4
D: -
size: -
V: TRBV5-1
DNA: TGCGCCAGCAGCTTGGAGGGGCGCTTTGCCACATCTTACAATGAAAAACTGTTTTTT
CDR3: CASSLEGRFATSYNEKLFF

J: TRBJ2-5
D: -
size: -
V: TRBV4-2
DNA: TGTGCCAGCAGCCAAGCGGCAGGGGCGAAAGAGACCCAGTACTTC
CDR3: CASSQAAGAKETQYF

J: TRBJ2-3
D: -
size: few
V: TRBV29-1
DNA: TGCAGCGTTAACAGGGAATCCGGAGATACGCAGTATTTT
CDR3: CSVNRESGDTQYF

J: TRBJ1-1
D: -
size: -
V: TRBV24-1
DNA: TGTGCCACCAGTGACCCGAACACTGAAGCTTTCTTT
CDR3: CATSDPNTEAFF

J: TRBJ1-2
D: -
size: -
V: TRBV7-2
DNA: TGTGCCAGCAGCTTAGGTTTTGACTATGGCTACACCTTC
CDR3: CASSLGFDYGYTF

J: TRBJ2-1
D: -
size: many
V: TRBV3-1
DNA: TGTGCCAGCAGTCCCAGGGGTGAGGGGCAGTTCTTC
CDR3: CASSPRGEGQFF